Presented here are 19 T cell receptor beta chains from one specimen sequenced in a study of cytomegalovirus exposure and HLA in healthy donors. The PCR had 60 Vbeta and 13 Jbeta primers. Using immunoSEQ multiplex PCR, the repertoire was profiled, and TCRdb retains in-frame clones only, with some absent. This table has 97,000 or so clones, 80% to 90% appearing once. Sequencing was carried out using PBMCs. These receptors were taken from a middle-aged man in good health and CMV-seronegative.

In this sample, this clone turned up a few times. V is TRBV19 and J is TRBJ2-1; TRBD2 aligns across 8 bases. The CDR3 spans 15 residues. Trimming removed 1 base from V and 3 bases from J; junction bases left unmatched: 2. Germline V gene sequence: CDR1 LNHDA, CDR2 SQIVND (reference sequence). CDR3 in amino acids: CASSIALADYNEQFF. The CDR3 nucleotides read TGTGCCAGTAGTATAGCACTAGCGGACTACAATGAGCAGTTCTTC.

The V call is TRBV4-3, the J call TRBJ1-2; D ambiguous. Germline V lookup: CDR1 LGHNA, CDR2 YSLEER. The CDR3 extends over 14 amino acids. The V end was cut by 4 bases, the J end by 4 bases, with 13 bases between. CDR3 DNA: TGCGCCAGCAGCCGCGGTAGTGAGGGCTATGGCTACACCTTC. It encodes CASSRGSEGYGYTF.

This rearrangement joins TRBV30 to TRBJ2-1, with 13 positions matching TRBD2. The CDR3 totals 13 residues. Germline lookup yields CDR1 GTSNPN and CDR2 SVGIG (reference sequence). The CDR3 bases are TGTGCTCGACTAGCGGGGGGAGTTGGTGAGCAGTTCTTC. It yields the protein CARLAGGVGEQFF.

The rearrangement links TRBV13 to TRBJ2-1, with TRBD1 as a possible D gene (6 bases). This CDR3 contains 19 residues. The germline V gene encodes CDR1 PRHDT and CDR2 FYEKMQ (reference sequence). Trimming took off 3 bases at V and 1 base at J, with 22 bases between the two ends. The CDR3 coding sequence is TGTGCCAGCAGCTTCCCCAGTAAGGGTAGGGGGAGTTCCTACAATGAGCAGTTCTTC. This gives the protein CASSFPSKGRGSSYNEQFF.

This clone has only a few counts. This chain joins TRBV7-9 and TRBJ1-2; 7 bases are a match to TRBD1. From germline, CDR1 is SEHNR and CDR2 FQNEAQ (reference sequence). The CDR3 contains 15 residues. With 0 bases clipped from V and 5 bases from J, the junction kept 6 bases outside the gene matches. The DNA of the CDR3 is TGTGCCAGCAGCTTAGCCCTCGACAGGGATTATGGCTACACCTTC. Its translation: CASSLALDRDYGYTF.

The chain uses TRBV4-2 and TRBJ2-5; D is ambiguous. The V end was cut by 0 bases, the J end by 5 bases, with 10 bases between. This CDR3 region has 14 residues. Per germline, CDR1 LGHNA and CDR2 YNFKEQ. CDR3 residues: CASSQDSTLETQYF. CDR3 DNA sequence: TGTGCCAGCAGCCAAGACTCGACTCTGGAGACCCAGTACTTC.

The chain couples TRBV18 to TRBJ1-2, with TRBD1 matching 9 bases. Unmatched junction bases numbered 13, after V lost 6 bases and J lost 8 bases. The CDR3 is made up of 15 amino acids. Per the germline V gene, CDR1 is KGHSH and CDR2 is LQKENI. CDR3: CASSPNLAGQGGYTF. The DNA for the CDR3 is TGTGCCAGCTCTCCAAATCTTGCGGGACAGGGAGGCTACACCTTC.

V and J are TRBV7-9 and TRBJ1-4, with 9 bases lining up with TRBD1. The CDR3 totals 15 residues. Germline V gives CDR1 SEHNR, CDR2 FQNEAQ (reference sequence). The J segment lost 7 bases and the V segment lost 4 bases, leaving 7 bases of the junction unmatched. CDR3 sequence: CASSSGTGRSEKLFF. In DNA, the CDR3 is TGTGCCAGCAGCTCAGGGACAGGGAGGAGTGAAAAACTGTTTTTT.

The V call is TRBV25-1, the J call TRBJ1-6; D is uncertain. Germline V gene data show CDR1 as MGHDK and CDR2 as SYGVNS. The CDR3 extends over 18 amino acids. V gave up 0 bases and J gave up 0 bases, with 12 bases separating them. CDR3 nucleotide sequence: TGTGCCAGCAGTGAATATGGAACAGAAAGCTCCTATAATTCACCCCTCCACTTT. Amino acids: CASSEYGTESSYNSPLHF.

The rearrangement links TRBV14 to TRBJ2-3, with TRBD1 matching 7 bases. This CDR3 is built from 13 residues. In germline, CDR1 is SGHDN, CDR2 FVKESK. V was pared by 4 bases and J by 5 bases, with 3 bases of the junction left unmatched. CDR3 region: CASSRDRVDTQYF. CDR3 sequence (DNA): TGTGCCAGCAGCCGCGACAGGGTAGATACGCAGTATTTT.

The CDR3 DNA reads as TGTGCCAGCAGGGGGGCGGGTACCGGGGAGCTGTTTTTT. Amino acid sequence: CASRGAGTGELFF. The chain links TRBV2 to TRBJ2-2; D may be TRBD1 (6 bases). From germline, CDR1 is SNHLY and CDR2 FYNNEI. This CDR3 contains 13 residues. Trimming left V 6 bases short and J 5 bases short, with 10 bases between.

This sequence joins TRBV7-8 and TRBJ2-5; weak D call: TRBD2 (6 bases). CDR3 size: 15 residues. Between the trimmed V and J ends, which lost 0 bases and 2 bases, there was a span of 10 bases. CDR1 is SGHVS, CDR2 FQNEAQ, per germline. CDR3 residues: CASSLARGGQETQYF. The DNA for the CDR3 is TGTGCCAGCAGCTTAGCGCGTGGAGGGCAAGAGACCCAGTACTTC.

This clone was recorded a few times. The chain couples TRBV6-6 to TRBJ1-5; 7 nucleotides line up with TRBD1. Germline-derived CDR1 and CDR2 are MNHNY and SVGAGI (reference sequence). The CDR3 has 13 amino acids. V shed 7 bases and J 7 bases; nucleotides not matched to a gene: 7. CDR3: CASTTGTWQPQHF. The CDR3 DNA reads as TGTGCCAGCACGACAGGGACATGGCAGCCCCAGCATTTT.

This chain connects TRBV18 to TRBJ2-5; 7 bases are a match to TRBD1. V lost 4 bases and J lost 0; bases outside the gene matches: 2. The CDR3 runs to 14 residues. CDR1 and CDR2 (germline): KGHSH, LQKENI. Here the CDR3 DNA reads TGTGCCAGCTCACTACAGGGGTACCAAGAGACCCAGTACTTC. Residues: CASSLQGYQETQYF.

The chain couples TRBV27 to TRBJ2-5, with a possible D match to TRBD1 (6 bases). Trimming shortened V by 5 bases and J by 11 bases, and 12 bases separated the two germline ends. The CDR3 consists of 11 residues. Germline CDR1 reads MNHEY; CDR2 reads SMNVEV (reference sequence). As DNA, the CDR3 is TGTGCCAGCAGTAGGGGGACGGCTCAGTACTTC. Translation gives CASSRGTAQYF.

The genes are TRBV9 and TRBJ1-4; TRBD1 is a possible D gene (6 bases). Germline lookup yields CDR1 SGDLS and CDR2 YYNGEE. Trimming took 4 bases from V and 6 from J, leaving 10 bases between them. The CDR3 covers 13 residues. The chain's CDR3 is CASSSRTDEKLFF. In DNA form, the CDR3 reads TGTGCCAGCAGCAGCCGGACAGATGAAAAACTGTTTTTT.

This clone was counted between two and nine times. The chain uses TRBV7-3 and TRBJ1-4, with D unresolved. Trimming stripped 5 bases from V and 8 bases from J, with 12 bases between. The CDR3 has 13 residues. Per germline, CDR1 SGHTA and CDR2 FQGTGA. CDR3 amino acids: CASSPNANEKLFF. The CDR3 bases are TGTGCCAGCAGCCCTAATGCAAACGAAAAACTGTTTTTT.

This sequence joins TRBV19 and TRBJ2-6; 12 bases match TRBD1. CDR3 size: 17 residues. CDR1 LNHDA and CDR2 SQIVND come from the germline V gene (reference sequence). Unmatched junction bases numbered 9, after V lost 10 bases and J lost 2 bases. Here the CDR3 DNA reads TGTGCCACCCACTTAGGGACAGGGGGCGCTGGGGCCAACGTCCTGACTTTC. Translated: CATHLGTGGAGANVLTF.

The chain uses TRBV10-3 and TRBJ1-5, with D perhaps matching TRBD1 (6 bases). Germline CDR1 ENHRY, CDR2 SYGVKD. Trimming cost V 10 bases and J 5 bases, with 21 bases left between them. The CDR3 has 15 amino acids. CDR3 protein: CATRIGGEPYQPQHF. Here the CDR3 DNA reads TGTGCCACCCGGATAGGGGGGGAGCCTTATCAGCCCCAGCATTTT.